One T cell receptor (beta chain) is described in this entry. The sample is drawn from a study of blood T cell repertoires in COVID-19. Across the study: Sites across the United States, Italy and Spain contributed samples from acute and convalescent COVID-19. Sources were T cells, B-cell-depleted T cells, or PBMCs; the material itself was cDNA or gDNA.

In the original workflow: Estimates of nucleated cell counts were drawn from the amplification of reference gene primers. Sequencing used immunoSEQ multiplex PCR; TCRdb keeps in-frame clones, though not all of them. That table gives V, J and clone size, and the DNA gave D and trimming. The sample shows around 100,000 clones, more than 65% of them seen only once. Germline V lookup: CDR1 SGHNT, CDR2 YYREEE (reference sequence). Trimming took 0 bases from V and 5 from J, leaving 8 bases between them. CDR3 length: 14 amino acids. Sequencing was carried out using peripheral blood. This receptor was taken from a man aged 60-69 years with acute or convalescent COVID-19. The V call is TRBV5-4, the J call TRBJ2-2, with D maybe TRBD2 (5 bases). CDR3 DNA: TGTGCCAGCAGCTTGGCCGGGGTAACCGGGGAGCTGTTTTTT. The encoded protein is CASSLAGVTGELFF.